This T cell receptor beta chain was recorded in a study of blood T cells in healthy people across ages. The individuals who served as donors were healthy Caucasians living in Russia, aged about 6 to 100. There were at least 5.5 micrograms of total RNA extracted from every sample. Germline V CDR1 and CDR2: SEHNR, FQNEAQ (reference sequence). This CDR3 has 16 amino acids. As concerns this clonotype: At one boundary the junction diverges from the germline segment, which might be a read error.

Using a J-beta primer mix together with a sample-barcoded 5' primer, a second PCR was run for about 6 to 12 cycles. TCRdb passed the 5' RACE reads through MiXCR, listing each CDR3 protein once. Found here are 1 million or so distinct CDR3 sequences, under 30% of them singletons; the top ten hold less than 0.85%. The same sample was also studied in work on T cells of mothers and their children. This second study says: The authors added sample barcodes and 2-4 random nucleotides using the M1S primer of the second PCR.

The receptor's source is a girl aged 2 to 10 in good health. Source material: blood. This chain links TRBV7-9 with TRBJ2-2; 8 nucleotides align to TRBD1. The CDR3 loop reads CVSSYAAGGFTGELFF. The CDR3 bases are TGTGTCAGCAGCTATGCGGCAGGGGGCTTCACCGGGGAGCTGTTTTTT.